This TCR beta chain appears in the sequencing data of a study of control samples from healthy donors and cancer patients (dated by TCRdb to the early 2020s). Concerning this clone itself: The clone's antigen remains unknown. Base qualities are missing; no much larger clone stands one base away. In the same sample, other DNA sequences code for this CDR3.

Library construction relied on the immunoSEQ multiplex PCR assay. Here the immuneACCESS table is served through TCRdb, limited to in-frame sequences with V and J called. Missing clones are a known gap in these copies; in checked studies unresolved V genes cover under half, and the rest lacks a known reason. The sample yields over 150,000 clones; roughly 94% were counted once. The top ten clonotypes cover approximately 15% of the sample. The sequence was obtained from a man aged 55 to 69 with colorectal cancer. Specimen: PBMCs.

The CDR3 region reads CASSLGQGQETQYF. The DNA sequence follows: TGCGCCAGCAGCTTGGGACAGGGGCAAGAGACCCAGTACTTC. The chain is encoded by TRBV5-1 joined to TRBJ2-5; 8 nucleotides in the junction match TRBD1. From the cysteine through the phenylalanine, the CDR3 covers 14 amino acids. Of the read, only the CDR3 DNA is kept; its 42 bases are in frame from base 1. V is cut back by 0 bases and J by 2 bases, with 0 bases in the junction unmatched. CDR1 SGHRS and CDR2 YFSETQ were looked up in the germline V gene.